Shown below are 20 T cell receptor beta chains from a single sample sequenced in a study of cytomegalovirus exposure and HLA in healthy donors. PCR was performed using 60 Vbeta and 13 Jbeta primers. Clones were sequenced by immunoSEQ multiplex PCR, and TCRdb holds only the in-frame ones, with some missing. The sample holds roughly 150,000 clones, roughly 80% seen once. Sequenced material: PBMCs. These receptors were obtained from a middle-aged woman in good health and CMV-seronegative.

V is TRBV28 and J is TRBJ2-1; D is undetermined. CDR3 length: 11 amino acids. The germline V gene has CDR1 MDHEN and CDR2 SYDVKM. The V and J ends lost 7 bases and 8 bases respectively, with 9 bases between them. CDR3 sequence (DNA): TGTGCCAGCACCTCCGTGTATGAGCAGTTCTTC. Protein: CASTSVYEQFF.

J is TRBJ2-2 and V is TRBV28; a weak D match, TRBD2 (7 bases). Germline V gene lookup returns CDR1 MDHEN and CDR2 SYDVKM. The CDR3 length is 16 residues. The V end was cut by 4 bases, the J end by 6 bases, with 18 bases between. The CDR3 is CASSWGGAGVAGELFF. In DNA, the CDR3 is TGTGCCAGCAGTTGGGGGGGGGCCGGAGTGGCCGGGGAGCTGTTTTTT.

This clone appeared a few times. The genes are TRBV19 and TRBJ1-1, with D uncertain. V was pared by 3 bases and J by 0 bases, with 14 bases between. The CDR3 has 16 amino acids. Germline CDR1 LNHDA, CDR2 SQIVND (reference sequence). CDR3 DNA sequence: TGTGCCAGTAGTATTAAGAGCCTGAGCATGAACACTGAAGCTTTCTTT. Encoded protein: CASSIKSLSMNTEAFF.

Points on this clone: The CDR3 does not end in the conserved phenylalanine or tryptophan, so this is likely a read error. The chain couples TRBV18 to TRBJ2-3; no clear D gene. V lost 3 bases to trimming and J lost 2 bases, with 3 bases between them. The CDR3 runs 12 residues. In germline, CDR1 is KGHSH, CDR2 LQKENI. The CDR3 is CASSPYTDTQYS. Here the CDR3 DNA reads TGTGCCAGCTCACCTTACACAGATACGCAGTATTCT.

This rearrangement joins TRBV7-6 to TRBJ1-1, with a weak D call TRBD1 (6 bases). This CDR3 is built from 16 residues. The V gene's germline CDR1 is SGHVS and CDR2 FNYEAQ. The ends were cut back, 5 bases at V and 3 bases at J, with 19 bases in the middle. CDR3 nucleotides: TGTGCCAGCAGCCGACGACGGACAGCCGGTGACACTGAAGCTTTCTTT. It encodes CASSRRRTAGDTEAFF.

The chain joins TRBV7-6 to TRBJ2-1; 7 positions agree with TRBD2. In germline, CDR1 is SGHVS, CDR2 FNYEAQ. This CDR3 has 15 residues. The V segment lost 1 base and the J segment 6 bases; nucleotides outside the gene matches: 6. The CDR3 DNA follows: TGTGCCAGCAGCTTAGGATCGGGGGGACTCAATGAGCAGTTCTTC. Translation: CASSLGSGGLNEQFF. The variable domain in full, with the rest retrieved from reference TRBV7-6 and TRBJ2-1, is GAGVSQSPRYKVTKRGQDVALRCDPISGHVSLYWYRQALGQGPEFLTYFNYEAQQDKSGLPNDRFSAERPEGSISTLTIQRTEQRDSAMYRCASSLGSGGLNEQFFGPGTRLTVL.

The J gene is TRBJ2-7, the V gene TRBV19, with 12 nucleotides matching TRBD2. CDR3 length: 15 residues. V shed 2 bases and J 4 bases; nucleotides not matched to a gene: 3. Germline CDR1 reads LNHDA; CDR2 reads SQIVND (reference sequence). The CDR3 DNA reads TGTGCCAGTAGTATACGGACTAGCGGGACGTACGAGCAGTACTTC. Its translation: CASSIRTSGTYEQYF.

This clone was seen a handful of times. The V and J genes are TRBV13 and TRBJ1-1; D remains unclear. CDR3 length equals 18 residues. Germline values: CDR1 PRHDT, CDR2 FYEKMQ (reference sequence). Trimming pared 1 base from V and 2 bases from J, leaving 20 bases between. As DNA, the CDR3 is TGTGCCAGCAGCTTAGCGTTAGTAGCGAGGCCAGCCAACACTGAAGCTTTCTTT. This gives the protein CASSLALVARPANTEAFF.

V usage is TRBV5-6 and J usage is TRBJ1-6, with 8 bases fitting TRBD1. Germline V gene lookup returns CDR1 SGHDT and CDR2 YYEEEE. CDR3 length: 15 residues. V trimming: 5 bases; J trimming: 8 bases; junction bases outside the gene matches: 9. CDR3 DNA: TGTGCCAGCAGAGAAACGGGACAGGTAGATTCACCCCTCCACTTT. Amino acids: CASRETGQVDSPLHF.

This rearrangement joins TRBV6-1 to TRBJ1-5; D is perhaps TRBD1 (6 bases). The CDR3 contains 18 residues. Trimming took 1 base from V and 0 from J, leaving 16 bases between them. Germline values: CDR1 MNHNS, CDR2 SASEGT. CDR3 sequence (DNA): TGTGCCAGCAGTGAAGGCGTCAGGGGATCGGATAGCAATCAGCCCCAGCATTTT. It is translated as CASSEGVRGSDSNQPQHF.

This clone was counted only a few times. V gene TRBV5-4 combines with J gene TRBJ2-7, with a weak D call TRBD2 (5 bases). Germline lookup yields CDR1 SGHNT and CDR2 YYREEE (reference sequence). This CDR3 is built from 14 residues. Trimming pared 1 base from V and 6 bases from J, leaving 14 bases between. DNA for the CDR3: TGTGCCAGCAGCTTGCGGGGTAGTCGCCTCGAGCAGTACTTC. This translates into CASSLRGSRLEQYF.

This chain joins TRBV6-4 and TRBJ2-7, with D possibly being TRBD1 (5 bases). The germline V and J ends were trimmed by 3 bases and 5 bases, with 17 bases remaining between them. CDR1 and CDR2 (germline): MRHNA, SNTAGT. The CDR3 spans 15 residues. CDR3 sequence (DNA): TGTGCCAGCAGTGATTCTAGGACATCTCCCCACGAGCAGTACTTC. The encoded protein is CASSDSRTSPHEQYF.

This clone showed up just once. V usage is TRBV29-1 and J usage is TRBJ1-3; D gene ambiguous. CDR1 and CDR2 (germline): SQVTM, ANQGSEA. V lost 4 bases, J lost 6 bases, and 10 bases lay in between. CDR3 size: 12 residues. The CDR3 is CSVARESNTIYF. DNA of the CDR3: TGCAGCGTTGCGAGGGAGTCAAACACCATATATTTT.

The J gene is TRBJ2-3, the V gene TRBV28; D is unresolved. Germline values: CDR1 MDHEN, CDR2 SYDVKM. The length of the CDR3 is 14 residues. V was pared by 4 bases and J by 6 bases, with 14 bases between. The CDR3 DNA reads as TGTGCCAGCAGTTCTCCCACCCTCGGTGATACGCAGTATTTT. Protein: CASSSPTLGDTQYF.

The genes are TRBV7-3 and TRBJ1-2; TRBD1 is a possible D gene (5 bases). The CDR3 covers 13 residues. Germline V gene data show CDR1 as SGHTA and CDR2 as FQGTGA. V gave up 2 bases and J gave up 3 bases, with 7 bases separating them. The CDR3 loop is CASSLSRDYGYTF. The CDR3 DNA reads as TGTGCCAGCAGCTTATCCAGGGACTATGGCTACACCTTC.

The chain combines TRBV5-6 with TRBJ2-3, with 8 bases matching TRBD2. Losses at the gene ends were 0 bases for V and 8 bases for J; bases not matched to a gene: 5. The V gene's germline CDR1 is SGHDT and CDR2 YYEEEE. The CDR3 is 14 amino acids. The CDR3 spells CASSLAKAGATQYF. CDR3 sequence (DNA): TGTGCCAGCAGCTTGGCTAAAGCGGGGGCTACGCAGTATTTT. The full variable domain, completed using reference TRBV5-6 and TRBJ2-3, is DAGVTQSPTHLIKTRGQQVTLRCSPKSGHDTVSWYQQALGQGPQFIFQYYEEEERQRGNFPDRFSGHQFPNYSSELNVNALLLGDSALYLCASSLAKAGATQYFGPGTRLTVL.

V gene TRBV18 combines with J gene TRBJ1-2; TRBD1 matches at 7 bases. Germline V gives CDR1 KGHSH, CDR2 LQKENI. This CDR3 contains 13 residues. Trimming cost V 3 bases and J 8 bases; bases outside gene matches: 6. This chain's CDR3 is CASSPTGIRGYTF. The CDR3 DNA reads as TGTGCCAGCTCACCGACAGGGATCCGAGGCTACACCTTC.

This clone was counted a single time. The J gene is TRBJ1-5, the V gene TRBV7-2, with 8 bases aligning to TRBD1. CDR1 and CDR2 (germline): SGHTA, FQGNSA. The CDR3 is made up of 14 amino acids. The junction had 9 bases not matched to a gene; V was cut back by 7 bases and J by 7 bases. The CDR3, as DNA: TGTGCCAGCAAGTCAGGGGGCGCAGGACAGCCCCAGCATTTT. This gives the protein CASKSGGAGQPQHF.

As for this clone: This CDR3 is also generated by other DNA sequences in the sample. The chain is built from TRBV4-3 and TRBJ2-6; D gene ambiguous. The CDR3 runs 18 residues. Trimming shortened V by 2 bases and J by 1 base, and 15 bases separated the two germline ends. Germline assignment: CDR1 LGHNA and CDR2 YSLEER. The chain's CDR3 is CASSQFETESSGANVLTF. The CDR3 DNA reads TGCGCCAGCAGCCAATTCGAGACTGAGAGTTCTGGGGCCAACGTCCTGACTTTC.

This rearrangement joins TRBV5-1 to TRBJ1-4; 10 bases align to TRBD1. The ends lost 4 bases at V and 10 bases at J; junction bases unmatched: 7. Germline lookup yields CDR1 SGHRS and CDR2 YFSETQ. The CDR3 runs 14 residues. The CDR3 sequence: CASSPTGGYGKLFF. As DNA, the CDR3 is TGCGCCAGCAGCCCGACAGGGGGCTATGGAAAACTGTTTTTT.